Listed below are T cell receptor beta chains from one sample, sequenced in a study of blood T cell repertoires in COVID-19. Measured with immunoSEQ multiplex PCR; TCRdb has only the in-frame clones, and not every one. This sample has roughly 56,000 clones, with approximately 83% found just once. Material for sequencing was peripheral blood. The receptors were sampled from a human donor in a cohort sampled during active COVID-19. Each CDR3 is given with its conserved first and last residue. D genes are given only for firm matches. Size is omitted from some rows. Given values are once, few, many or a class for expanded clones.

few,TRBJ1-1,TRBD1,TRBV14,TGTGCCAGCAGCCAAGAACTTGGCAGGGGGCATCCAGCTTTCTTT,CASSQELGRGHPAFF
-,TRBJ2-7,TRBD2,TRBV6-5,TGTGCCAGCAGTTTGGGACTAGCGGGATCGAACGAGCAGTACTTC,CASSLGLAGSNEQYF
-,TRBJ2-3,-,TRBV6-6,TGTGCCAGCAGTTCCCAGGGTCGGGCAGATACGCAGTATTTT,CASSSQGRADTQYF
-,TRBJ1-2,TRBD1,TRBV5-1,TGCGCCAGCAGCGCGACAGGGGAAAACTATGGCTACACCTTC,CASSATGENYGYTF
-,TRBJ2-7,TRBD1,TRBV28,TGTGCCAGCAGACAGACAGGGAGCTCCTACGAGCAGTACTTC,CASRQTGSSYEQYF
-,TRBJ1-1,-,TRBV5-1,TGCGCCAGCAGAGAGGGATCGAACACTGAAGCTTTCTTT,CASREGSNTEAFF
few,TRBJ1-5,-,TRBV2,TGTGCCAGCAGTGAATTCTGGAGCTGGGGCGATCAGCCCCAGCATTTT,CASSEFWSWGDQPQHF
-,TRBJ1-6,TRBD1,TRBV11-2,TGTGCCAGCACTTGGACCCAGGGGGATTCACCCCTCCACTTT,CASTWTQGDSPLHF
once,TRBJ1-2,-,TRBV7-9,TGTGCCAGCAGCTCACGACAGGTGGGCGGCTACACCTTC,CASSSRQVGGYTF
-,TRBJ1-1,TRBD1,TRBV14,TGTGCCAGCAGCCAGGATCCCGGGACAGGGTATTGGGACACTGAAGCTTTCTTT,CASSQDPGTGYWDTEAFF
-,TRBJ1-1,-,TRBV11-3,TGTGCCAGCAGCCCAGGAGGGGAATCTGAAGCTTTCTTT,CASSPGGESEAFF
-,TRBJ2-3,TRBD1,TRBV30,TGTGCCTGGAGACCACGGGACAGGGTTGATACGCAGTATTTT,CAWRPRDRVDTQYF
-,TRBJ1-3,TRBD1,TRBV7-2,TGTGCCAGCAGCAAACAGGGGATTCTCGCTGGAAACACCATATATTTT,CASSKQGILAGNTIYF
-,TRBJ2-3,TRBD2,TRBV5-4,TGTGCCAGCAGCCCCTACTACGGCGGGAGGGCGCCAGATACGCAGTATTTT,CASSPYYGGRAPDTQYF
-,TRBJ1-5,-,TRBV6-2/TRBV6-3,TGTGCCAGCAGTTACCTATTTCAGCCCCAGCATTTT,CASSYLFQPQHF
-,TRBJ1-1,-,TRBV18,TGTGCCAGCTCACCGGGGGCGGGGAACACTGAAGCTTTCTTT,CASSPGAGNTEAFF
-,TRBJ2-1,TRBD2,TRBV6-1,TGTGCCAGCAGCGTCCCGGGACTAGTGAATGGGCAGTTCTTC,CASSVPGLVNGQFF
once,TRBJ2-5,-,TRBV10-3,TGTGCCATCAGTGAGCTCGAGACCCAGTACTTC,CAISELETQYF
-,TRBJ2-7,-,TRBV21-1,TGTGCCAGCAGCATGGACAGGGGCCTCTCCTACGAGCAGTACTTC,CASSMDRGLSYEQYF
-,TRBJ2-2,-,TRBV6-5,TGTGCCAGCACCCGAACCGGGATAACCGGGGAGCTGTTTTTT,CASTRTGITGELFF
-,TRBJ2-7,-,TRBV14,TGTGCCAGCAGCCACCAAAACTACGAGCAGTACTTC,CASSHQNYEQYF
-,TRBJ1-5,TRBD1,TRBV28,TGTGCCAGCAGCAGTACCGGGACAGGGATTAATCAGCCCCAGCATTTT,CASSSTGTGINQPQHF
-,TRBJ2-5,-,TRBV28,TGTGCCAGCAGTACGCACTTGCTGCGGCAAGAGACCCAGTACTTC,CASSTHLLRQETQYF
-,TRBJ2-5,TRBD1,TRBV18,TGTGCCAGCTCACTTCAGACAGGGGGCGGAGAGACCCAGTACTTC,CASSLQTGGGETQYF
-,TRBJ1-2,-,TRBV18,TGTGCCAGCTCACCACGGGAGCCAGAGGGCTACACCTTC,CASSPREPEGYTF
-,TRBJ2-1,TRBD2,TRBV19,TGTGCCAGTGTCCGTGTGGGCGGGAGCGGTGAGCAGTTCTTC,CASVRVGGSGEQFF
-,TRBJ2-5,-,TRBV3-1/TRBV3-2,TGTGCCAGCAGCCCCACTCAACAGACCCAGTACTTC,CASSPTQQTQYF
-,TRBJ2-2,-,TRBV5-1,TGCGCCAGCAGCTTGAAGCGGGCCTTCACCGGGGAGCTGTTTTTT,CASSLKRAFTGELFF
-,TRBJ2-7,-,TRBV4-2,TGTGCCAGCAGCCAAGTCCCATACGAGCAGTACTTC,CASSQVPYEQYF
-,TRBJ2-2,-,TRBV5-6,TGTGCCAGCAGCTTCCAGGGTGGGGCCGGGGAGCTGTTTTTT,CASSFQGGAGELFF
few,TRBJ2-1,TRBD2,TRBV29-1,TGCAGCGTTGGAAAACTAGCGAACTACAATGAGCAGTTCTTC,CSVGKLANYNEQFF
-,TRBJ2-3,TRBD2,TRBV30,TGTGCCTGGAGTCGCATAGCGGGTGGGGCAGATACGCAGTATTTT,CAWSRIAGGADTQYF
many,TRBJ2-2,-,TRBV13,TGTGCCAGCAGCTTCTCTTCGGGGGGCTGGGCCGGGGAGCTGTTTTTT,CASSFSSGGWAGELFF
-,TRBJ2-1,TRBD1,TRBV10-3,TGTGCCATCAGTGAGGTGACAGGGGACGATAATGAGCAGTTCTTC,CAISEVTGDDNEQFF
-,TRBJ1-4,-,TRBV11-3,TGTGCCAGCAGCCCCGAACAGGGTTGGGGGGAAAAACTGTTTTTT,CASSPEQGWGEKLFF
-,TRBJ1-4,-,TRBV3-1/TRBV3-2,TGTGCCAGCAGCCAAGCAGGGGTATATGAAAAACTGTTTTTT,CASSQAGVYEKLFF
-,TRBJ2-1,-,TRBV7-2,TGTGCCAGCAGCTTAGGGGGCCCAACCTACAATGAGCAGTTCTTC,CASSLGGPTYNEQFF
-,TRBJ2-5,TRBD1,TRBV30,TGTGCCTGGAGTAGGGACAGGGGGCGGGGGGAGACCCAGTACTTC,CAWSRDRGRGETQYF
-,TRBJ1-2,TRBD1,TRBV9,TGTGCCAGCAGCGCGAGCCTCAGGGGGCAGGACTATGGCTACACCTTC,CASSASLRGQDYGYTF
-,TRBJ2-2,-,TRBV25-1,TGTGCCAGCAACAGGGTGGGAGACCAAGTGCTGAACACCGGGGAGCTGTTTTTT,CASNRVGDQVLNTGELFF
few,TRBJ1-4,TRBD1,TRBV5-5,TGTGCCAGCAGCTCCACGGGACAGGGCGGAGAAAAACTGTTTTTT,CASSSTGQGGEKLFF
-,TRBJ1-2,-,TRBV5-1,TGCGCCAGCAGCTTGGGGAGGGGCAGGGATGGCTACACCTTC,CASSLGRGRDGYTF
few,TRBJ1-6,TRBD1,TRBV19,TGTGCCACTCAGTCTTCCGGACAGGCATCATCCACCAATTCACCCCTCCACTTT,CATQSSGQASSTNSPLHF
-,TRBJ2-3,-,TRBV19,TGTGCCAGTAGATTCCTTTCCGGGCGGGCAGATACGCAGTATTTT,CASRFLSGRADTQYF
-,TRBJ1-1,-,TRBV18,TGTGCCAGCTCACCAAAGGCAGGGGTATACGGCACTGAAGCTTTCTTT,CASSPKAGVYGTEAFF
-,TRBJ2-7,-,TRBV7-9,TGTGCCAGCAGTCCTAGGGGGTTCCTGAGTGGGAAAGGTCACGAGCAGTACTTC,CASSPRGFLSGKGHEQYF
-,TRBJ2-7,TRBD1,TRBV5-4,TGTGCCAGCAAGACTCGGACAGGGGGCTCCTACGAGCAGTACTTC,CASKTRTGGSYEQYF
once,TRBJ1-4,TRBD1,TRBV2,TGTGCCAGCAGTGGACCCGGGACAGTGGCAACTAATGAAAAACTGTTTTTT,CASSGPGTVATNEKLFF
-,TRBJ1-4,-,TRBV6-1,TGTGCCAGCAGTGAAATCGAGGGCCCTGGTGAAAAACTGTTTTTT,CASSEIEGPGEKLFF